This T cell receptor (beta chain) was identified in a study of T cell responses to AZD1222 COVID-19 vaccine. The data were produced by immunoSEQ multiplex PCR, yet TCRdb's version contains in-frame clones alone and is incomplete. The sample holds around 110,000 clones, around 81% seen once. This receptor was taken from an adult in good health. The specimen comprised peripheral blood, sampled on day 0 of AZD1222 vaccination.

CDR3 sequence reads: CASSYISGRAGEAFF. The DNA of the CDR3 is TGTGCCAGCAGTTACATATCGGGGAGGGCGGGTGAAGCTTTCTTT. The rearrangement uses TRBV6-5 and TRBJ1-1; no clear D. V lost 2 bases, J lost 7 bases, and 17 bases lay in between. The CDR3 runs to 15 residues. Germline V gives CDR1 MNHEY, CDR2 SVGAGI.